This T cell receptor (beta chain) was profiled in a study of Graves' ophthalmopathy and Graves' hyperthyroidism. V gave up 7 bases and J gave up 5 bases, with 18 bases separating them. CDR3 length equals 15 residues. CDR1 SGHAT and CDR2 FQNNGV come from the germline V gene. In this cohort, patients with other autoimmune diseases, uncontrolled infections, pregnancy or lactation were excluded. Researchers took RNA transcripts and amplified TCR beta CDR3 regions from them. First-round RT-PCR employed HTBI primers, with a second-round multiplex PCR after it. TCRdb called the multiplex PCR reads again in MiXCR, with one record for every CDR3 protein. The sample includes around 590,000 distinct CDR3 sequences, under 45% of them seen just once. This clonotype was detected ten times or more.

This rearrangement joins TRBV11-2 to TRBJ1-5; D may be TRBD1 (6 bases). Sequenced material: peripheral blood or thyroid tissue (not recorded which). The sequence was obtained from an adult man with Graves' hyperthyroidism. The chain's CDR3 is CASNPGQTMDQPQHF. The DNA for the CDR3 is TGTGCCAGCAACCCTGGACAGACCATGGATCAGCCCCAGCATTTT. The full variable domain, its missing parts supplied by reference TRBV11-2 and TRBJ1-5, is EAGVAQSPRYKIIEKRQSVAFWCNPISGHATLYWYQQILGQGPKLLIQFQNNGVVDDSQLPKDRFSAERLKGVDSTLKIQPAKLEDSAVYLCASNPGQTMDQPQHFGDGTRLSIL.